The present TCR beta chain was sequenced within a study of blood T cell repertoires in COVID-19. Two negative PCRs, clearance, or symptom resolution had been documented for recovered Cohort 3 donors. Generated by immunoSEQ multiplex PCR, the TCRdb table keeps only in-frame clones and is missing some. This table has 300,000 to 450,000 clones, over 75% appearing once. CDR1 LGHDT and CDR2 YNNKEL come from the germline V gene (reference sequence). Trimming took 1 base from V and 6 from J, leaving 10 bases between them. The CDR3 has 13 amino acids. The chain has TRBV3-1 (or the pseudogene TRBV3-2) and TRBJ2-7; TRBD2 might be the D (5 bases). The receptor's source is a woman aged 30 to 39 who had recovered from COVID-19. Sequenced: PBMCs or T cells enriched from blood (not recorded which). The CDR3 here is CASSQVRGGEQYF. In nucleotides, the CDR3 is TGTGCCAGCAGCCAAGTACGAGGAGGCGAGCAGTACTTC.